A single sample gave rise to the 3 T cell receptor beta chains below, sequenced in a study of liver allograft versus peripheral blood T cells. Study as a whole: What was compared were the T cell receptor repertoires in transplanted livers and those in the peripheral blood of recipients.

TCRdb ran MiXCR on the reads and lists one entry per CDR3 protein. The data contain 8,000 to 9,000 distinct CDR3 sequences, 15% to 20% of them singletons. The source is a human patient who had a liver transplant. A subset of T cells may come from the graft donor.

A few counts support this clonotype. The chain combines TRBV2 with TRBJ1-5, with TRBD1 matching 7 bases. CDR1 is SNHLY, CDR2 FYNNEI, per germline. The CDR3 totals 13 residues. V trimming: 6 bases; J trimming: 3 bases; junction bases outside the gene matches: 2. The CDR3 DNA sequence: TGTGCCAGCAGGGGACAGTACAATCAGCCCCAGCATTTT. Protein product: CASRGQYNQPQHF.

Of note for this clonotype: Given a much more abundant clone one base away, this may be a read error. V gene TRBV6-1 combines with J gene TRBJ1-2, with D maybe TRBD1 (6 bases). Germline V gene data show CDR1 as MNHNS and CDR2 as SASEGT. This CDR3 has 14 amino acids. CDR3 amino acids: CAGSPTGRSYGYTF. In DNA, the CDR3 is TGTGCCGGCAGTCCGACAGGCCGGAGCTATGGCTACACCTTC.

This chain joins TRBV2 and TRBJ1-3, with D unresolved. V lost 11 bases and J lost 2, with 10 bases in between. CDR1 is SNHLY and CDR2 is FYNNEI in the germline V gene. CDR3 length equals 12 residues. The chain's CDR3 is CAAVGTGNTIYF. Here the CDR3 DNA reads TGTGCCGCGGTTGGCACTGGAAACACCATATATTTT.